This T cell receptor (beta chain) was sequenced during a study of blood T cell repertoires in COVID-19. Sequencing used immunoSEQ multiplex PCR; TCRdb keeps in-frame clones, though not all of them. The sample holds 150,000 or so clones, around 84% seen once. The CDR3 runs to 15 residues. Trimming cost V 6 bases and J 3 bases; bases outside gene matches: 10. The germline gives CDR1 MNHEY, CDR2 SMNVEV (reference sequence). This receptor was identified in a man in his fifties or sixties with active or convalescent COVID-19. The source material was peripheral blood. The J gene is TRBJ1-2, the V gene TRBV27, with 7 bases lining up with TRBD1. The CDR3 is CASSPTGKLDYGYTF. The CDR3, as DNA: TGTGCCAGCAGCCCGACAGGGAAACTCGACTATGGCTACACCTTC.